The 3 T cell receptor beta chains reported below all come from one sample, sequenced in a study of blood T cell repertoires in COVID-19. The assay was immunoSEQ multiplex PCR, and TCRdb's table has in-frame clones only and misses some. The sample includes roughly 72,000 clones, roughly 88% of them seen just once. Sequenced: peripheral blood. All receptors derive from a human donor in a cohort sampled during active COVID-19.

The CDR3 reads CASTDSGGSFNEQFF. The CDR3 DNA follows: TGTGCCAGCACCGACTCCGGGGGAAGTTTTAATGAGCAGTTCTTC. V is TRBV6-5 and J is TRBJ2-1, with D perhaps TRBD2 (6 bases). The CDR3 covers 15 residues. Looked up from germline, CDR1 is MNHEY and CDR2 is SVGAGI. V was clipped by 7 bases and J by 7 bases, with 20 bases between them.

This chain uses TRBV7-3 with TRBJ2-1; 11 nucleotides line up with TRBD2. The germline V gene encodes CDR1 SGHTA and CDR2 FQGTGA. CDR3 length equals 20 residues. V shed 5 bases, J shed 9 bases, and the junction held 24 bases outside the gene matches. CDR3 protein: CASSPRQGISTSGRTSEQFF. CDR3 in DNA: TGTGCCAGCAGCCCAAGACAGGGGATCTCCACTAGCGGGAGAACCAGTGAGCAGTTCTTC. The full variable domain, its missing parts supplied by reference TRBV7-3 and TRBJ2-1, is GAGVSQTPSNKVTEKGKYVELRCDPISGHTALYWYRQSLGQGPEFLIYFQGTGAADDSGLPNDRFFAVRPEGSVSTLKIQRTERGDSAVYLCASSPRQGISTSGRTSEQFFGPGTRLTVL.

The chain carries TRBV24-1 and TRBJ2-1, with 8 bases identical to TRBD1. V lost 7 bases to trimming and J lost 1 base; unmatched junction nucleotides: 8. The CDR3 is made up of 16 amino acids. Germline loops: CDR1 KGHDR, CDR2 SFDVKD. CDR3 sequence: CATSPSQGASYNEQFF. DNA for the CDR3: TGTGCCACCAGCCCATCCCAGGGGGCGTCCTACAATGAGCAGTTCTTC.